The source of this T cell receptor (beta chain) is a study of CD8 T cells in ankylosing spondylitis. Study results and caveats: Blood from ankylosing spondylitis patients appeared to carry a characteristic roughly 8-variant TCR beta motif. According to the report, clones linked to the disease were significantly enriched in matched synovial fluid samples taken from ankylosing spondylitis patients.

TCRdb used MiXCR to reprocess the 5' RACE reads, holding one entry per CDR3 protein. The data contain around 490,000 distinct CDR3 sequences, about 5.2% of them seen just once; the ten biggest clones take up approximately 4%. CDR3 length equals 18 residues. Losses at the gene ends were 4 bases for V and 4 bases for J; bases not matched to a gene: 16. CDR1 is SGHRS and CDR2 is YFSETQ in the germline V gene. This clonotype appeared many times. Antigen specificity is unknown. The source of this sequence is a male donor with ankylosing spondylitis. Source material: blood, either unsorted or a sorted T cell fraction (not recorded which). This sequence joins TRBV5-1 and TRBJ2-7; 11 bases agree with TRBD2. The CDR3 nucleotides are TGCGCCAGCAGCAAGGCGAATAGCGGGAGGGCCGGGAGGTACGAGCAGTACTTC. Amino acid sequence: CASSKANSGRAGRYEQYF.